A selection of T cell receptor beta chains follows, all from one sample in a study of cytomegalovirus exposure and HLA in healthy donors. This table comes from immunoSEQ multiplex PCR, and its TCRdb copy is limited to in-frame clones, with some not included. The profile shows nearly 110,000 clones, around 72% of them singletons. Sequencing was done on a sample of PBMCs. Receptors were obtained from a woman between 35 and 50 years old in good health and CMV-seropositive. CDR3s leave out the opening cysteine and the closing phenylalanine or tryptophan. The D gene is left open where the match is weak. A clone size is listed for some rows: how often the clone was seen (once, few, many), or a class if it is expanded.

ASSEVLQGNQPQH 13 TRBV6-1 - TRBD1
ASSIEGQHYEQY 12 TRBV5-6 - -
ASSPGQESSPLH 12 TRBV7-2 - TRBD1
ASSGDENTIY 10 TRBV2 - -
ASSSHRGTPYNEQF 14 TRBV6-5 - TRBD1
ASSLWADTDTQY 12 TRBV7-6 - -
ASSQDGARGDEWYT 14 TRBV4-2 once -
ASRSEGGGNQPQH 13 TRBV6-6 - -
ASSLEGPSGGYT 12 TRBV5-4 - -
ASSDRGKSNQPQH 13 TRBV6-1 - -
ASSEAGTGGTEAF 13 TRBV10-2 - TRBD1
ASSSPLRLAGTDTQY 15 TRBV7-9 - TRBD2
ASSPGERGGNNEQF 14 TRBV5-4 - TRBD2
ASSDRNGYT 9 TRBV25-1 - -
ASSQSANRANEKLF 14 TRBV23-1 many -
ASSLGTGGTEAF 12 TRBV5-8 - TRBD1
ASSPQGVNTEAF 12 TRBV6-5 - -
ASSLATGGGEAF 12 TRBV5-1 - TRBD1
ASSPLPTGAYTEAF 14 TRBV5-1 - TRBD1
ASSLGSGGGQETQY 14 TRBV4-3 - TRBD2
ASSLVGRVDEQF 12 TRBV7-4 - -
ASSPLNKMNTEAF 13 TRBV18 - -
ASSEDTSRRPQH 12 TRBV25-1 - -
SAGLAGSYEQY 11 TRBV29-1 - TRBD2
ASSLEGGSYNSPLH 14 TRBV11-2 - -
ASGLSRTGRVNQPQH 15 TRBV12-5 - TRBD1
ASSQDLANTGELF 13 TRBV4-2 - -
ASSYSTAFAYEQY 13 TRBV6-5 - -
ASSLQEGSNQPQH 13 TRBV4-1 - -
ASSDFRSNSPLH 12 TRBV2 - -
SALDTNTEAF 10 TRBV29-1 - -
ASSQGGSGGASGELF 15 TRBV4-1 few TRBD2
ASSVEHSYEQY 11 TRBV6-1 - -
ASSRTGAGDNQPQH 14 TRBV7-8 - TRBD1
AWSQVISALH 10 TRBV30 - -
ASSPSTGLNTEAF 13 TRBV18 - -
AWSAQGNEQY 10 TRBV30 - -
ASSRQGGQPQH 11 TRBV7-9 - TRBD1
ASSYSMGREETQY 13 TRBV6-5 - -
ASSLRPVMGNQPQH 14 TRBV18 - -
ASSSTGEVTGELF 13 TRBV7-9 - TRBD1
ASTKISNNEQF 11 TRBV5-6 - -
ACQRGPSYNEQF 12 TRBV30 - TRBD2
ATSRGAGSGANVLT 14 TRBV15 - -
AWSVLTGTNSPLH 13 TRBV30 - TRBD1
AISDQTSGGARQGTQY 16 TRBV10-3 - TRBD2
ASSPRMSQYEQY 12 TRBV13 - -
AWSLVTGTGKY 11 TRBV30 - TRBD1
ASSTRTGAGYGYT 13 TRBV5-1 - TRBD1
ASSLGQGITEAF 12 TRBV5-1 - TRBD1
ASSPGLPRETQY 12 TRBV5-1 few -
ASSGGLAGSEEAYNEQF 17 TRBV13 - TRBD2
ASSVETVNEQF 11 TRBV9 few -
ASSDGDTEAF 10 TRBV10-2 few -
ASIGAGDIQY 10 TRBV6-5 - -